These 15 T cell receptor beta chains were sequenced from one sample in a study of metastatic and nonmetastatic thyroid tumors. TCRdb called clones again from the PCR reads with MiXCR. This table holds 15,000 to 20,000 clones, about a quarter found once. No treatment had been given to any patient before thyroid surgery. Sequencing input: adjacent normal tissue. The receptors originated from a female donor with papillary thyroid cancer or a benign thyroid nodule (not recorded which). Some clones in this sample may be carry-over from other donors' samples.

There are a few counts of this clone. CDR3 in amino acids: CASSFNFGREAYNEQFF. In DNA, the CDR3 is TGTGCCAGCAGTTTCAATTTCGGGCGGGAGGCCTACAATGAGCAGTTCTTC. The V and J genes are TRBV28 and TRBJ2-1, with 8 nucleotides matching TRBD2. CDR1 MDHEN and CDR2 SYDVKM come from the germline V gene. V shed 3 bases and J 2 bases; nucleotides not matched to a gene: 9. CDR3 length: 17 residues.

The genes are TRBV6-1 and TRBJ1-1; tentatively, D is TRBD1 (6 bases). V lost 6 bases, J lost 0 bases, and 17 bases lay in between. The CDR3 loop spans 16 amino acids. The germline CDR1 and CDR2 sequences are MNHNS and SASEGT. The CDR3 spells CASRPPRGPMNTEAFF. The CDR3 region has the DNA TGTGCCAGCAGACCACCCCGGGGGCCCATGAACACTGAAGCTTTCTTT.

This clone was counted at least ten times. The genes are TRBV30 and TRBJ2-7; D gene unclear. Germline CDR1 and CDR2: GTSNPN and SVGIG (reference sequence). The CDR3 extends over 11 amino acids. Trimming stripped 2 bases from V and 4 bases from J, with 6 bases between. CDR3 in DNA: TGTGCCTGGAGTCCCGCATACGAGCAGTACTTC. Protein sequence: CAWSPAYEQYF.

The chain joins TRBV6-6 to TRBJ2-3; D not resolved. The CDR3 spans 13 residues. V shed 2 bases and J shed 12 bases, with 15 bases lying between them. Germline V CDR1 and CDR2: MNHNY, SVGAGI (reference sequence). CDR3 bases: TGTGCCAGCAGTTACAAATTTGAACTTCAACAGTATTTT. The encoded protein is CASSYKFELQQYF.

This clone was seen a few times. This chain connects TRBV6-2 or TRBV6-3 to TRBJ2-1, with 7 bases aligning to TRBD2. J gave up 2 bases and V 7 bases, and 8 bases lay outside the gene matches. Germline-derived CDR1 and CDR2 are MNHEY and SVGEGT. This CDR3 region has 15 residues. CDR3 sequence (DNA): TGTGCCAGCATGTCACTAGCGTGGACCTACAATGAGCAGTTCTTC. This sequence encodes CASMSLAWTYNEQFF.

This clone appeared a few times. This chain connects TRBV20-1 to TRBJ2-6, with 7 bases lining up with TRBD2. In germline, CDR1 is DFQATT, CDR2 SNEGSKA (reference sequence). CDR3 size: 18 residues. V was clipped by 1 base and J by 0 bases; unmatched bases: 9. CDR3 amino acids: CSARGDSGSNSGANVLTF. The CDR3 DNA reads as TGCAGTGCTAGAGGAGATAGCGGGTCGAACTCTGGGGCCAACGTCCTGACTTTC.

The genes are TRBV20-1 and TRBJ2-7, with D possibly TRBD1 on 8 matching bases. Germline V gene lookup returns CDR1 DFQATT and CDR2 SNEGSKA (reference sequence). The V gene lost 2 bases and the J gene lost 6 bases, with 17 bases spanning the gap. The CDR3 runs to 14 residues. Here the CDR3 DNA reads TGCAGTGCTAGACCCCCGGACAGGGAGGGCGAGCAGTACTTC. It specifies CSARPPDREGEQYF.

The chain is built from TRBV12-3 or TRBV12-4 and TRBJ2-3, with 9 bases that match TRBD2. After removal of 3 bases from V and 2 bases from J, the junction contained 3 bases not matched to a gene. This CDR3 comprises 15 residues. The CDR3 loop is CASSLASGITDTQYF. The CDR3 coding sequence is TGTGCCAGCAGTTTGGCTAGCGGGATCACAGATACGCAGTATTTT.

This clone was found a few times. V and J are TRBV6-1 and TRBJ2-7; either TRBD1 or TRBD2 may fit D (5 bases each). Germline V lookup: CDR1 MNHNS, CDR2 SASEGT. The V end lost 8 bases, the J end lost 1 base, and 15 bases lay between the germline ends. The CDR3 spans 14 residues. This chain's CDR3 is CASGGGGRSYEQYF. In DNA, the CDR3 is TGTGCCAGCGGGGGTGGAGGTAGGTCCTACGAGCAGTACTTC.

CDR3 region: CSVLRFDTEAFF. The CDR3 DNA follows: TGCAGCGTTCTCAGATTTGACACTGAAGCTTTCTTT. The gene calls are TRBV29-1 and TRBJ1-1; D remains unclear. Trimming took 5 bases from V and 3 from J, leaving 10 bases between them. This CDR3 comprises 12 residues. CDR1 is SQVTM and CDR2 is ANQGSEA in the germline V gene.

The chain employs TRBV7-3 and TRBJ2-1; 11 bases are a match to TRBD2. The ends lost 5 bases at V and 4 bases at J; junction bases unmatched: 4. Germline V gene sequence: CDR1 SGHTA, CDR2 FQGTGA. This CDR3 region has 15 residues. CDR3 in amino acids: CASSQLAGVYNEQFF. The CDR3 nucleotides are TGTGCCAGCAGCCAACTAGCGGGGGTATACAATGAGCAGTTCTTC.

This clone was picked up a small number of times. The rearrangement links TRBV10-3 to TRBJ2-7; 7 nucleotides agree with TRBD2. CDR3 length equals 13 residues. Germline CDR1 is ENHRY and CDR2 is SYGVKD. J gave up 2 bases and V 2 bases, and 0 bases lay outside the gene matches. The CDR3 coding sequence is TGTGCCATCAGTGAGGGGACTACCTACGAGCAGTACTTC. This translates into CAISEGTTYEQYF.

The chain joins TRBV20-1 to TRBJ2-7; 8 positions match TRBD1. The junction had 21 bases not matched to a gene; V was cut back by 5 bases and J by 3 bases. The CDR3 is 18 amino acids. Germline lookup yields CDR1 DFQATT and CDR2 SNEGSKA (reference sequence). The CDR3 here is CSARTGTGSLSDHYEQYF. The CDR3 bases are TGCAGTGCTCGAACCGGGACAGGTTCTTTATCGGACCACTACGAGCAGTACTTC.

The CDR3 sequence: CASSPVRGVLEKLFF. The CDR3 region has the DNA TGTGCCAGCAGTCCGGTGAGAGGCGTACTTGAAAAACTGTTTTTT. V gene TRBV2 combines with J gene TRBJ1-4, with D uncertain. This CDR3 comprises 15 residues. Trimming took 5 bases from V and 7 from J, leaving 17 bases between them. Germline V gives CDR1 SNHLY, CDR2 FYNNEI.

The chain uses TRBV20-1 and TRBJ1-2; D call uncertain. V was pared by 3 bases and J by 2 bases, with 13 bases between. The CDR3 is 14 residues long. Germline CDR1 is DFQATT and CDR2 is SNEGSKA (reference sequence). DNA of the CDR3: TGCAGTGCTAGTTTGCCAGAAAACAACTATGGCTACACCTTC. Its translation: CSASLPENNYGYTF.